Presented here are 22 T cell receptor beta chains from one specimen sequenced in a study of OX40 agonist ivuxolimab in advanced cancers. Libraries were prepared by immunoSEQ multiplex PCR; TCRdb keeps only in-frame clonotypes and omits some of them. The data hold around 80,000 clones, with roughly 85% observed a single time. Material: CD4+ or CD8+ T cells sorted from blood, obtained in a trial of the OX40 agonist ivuxolimab. These receptors were taken from an adult with an advanced solid tumor such as melanoma, head and neck, liver or kidney cancer.

The chain uses TRBV5-1 and TRBJ1-3; D is unresolved. Trimming removed 0 bases from V and 0 bases from J, with 7 bases in between. CDR1 is SGHRS, CDR2 YFSETQ, per germline. The CDR3 consists of 15 residues. CDR3 nucleotides: TGCGCCAGCAGCTTGGAAGCTGCCTCTGGAAACACCATATATTTT. It yields the protein CASSLEAASGNTIYF.

The rearrangement uses TRBV6-1 and TRBJ1-1, with unresolved D. Per germline, CDR1 MNHNS and CDR2 SASEGT. Trimming stripped 2 bases from V and 4 bases from J, with 11 bases between. The CDR3 length is 14 residues. The CDR3 sequence: CASSELGRFTEAFF. The CDR3 bases are TGTGCCAGCAGTGAACTGGGAAGGTTCACTGAAGCTTTCTTT.

This chain connects TRBV4-3 to TRBJ1-4; D remains unclear. Germline assignment: CDR1 LGHNA and CDR2 YSLEER. Trimming pared 1 base from V and 14 bases from J, leaving 17 bases between. The CDR3 loop spans 14 amino acids. DNA of the CDR3: TGCGCCAGCAGCCAAGTCATGTTTTGGAGGCGGCTGTTTTTT. Its protein is CASSQVMFWRRLFF.

This chain joins TRBV6-6 and TRBJ1-1, with no clear D. CDR3 length: 14 amino acids. Per germline, CDR1 MNHNY and CDR2 SVGAGI (reference sequence). V was trimmed by 6 bases and J by 3 bases, leaving 14 bases between them. The CDR3 loop reads CASSLLGLDTEAFF. The CDR3 DNA reads TGTGCCAGCAGCCTGCTGGGCCTCGACACTGAAGCTTTCTTT.

In DNA form, the CDR3 reads TGTGCCACCTCTCCGACAGGAACTACCTATGGCTACACCTTC. Residues: CATSPTGTTYGYTF. This chain links TRBV19 with TRBJ1-2, with D tentatively TRBD1 (6 bases). The CDR3 runs to 14 residues. V was cut by 10 bases and J by 4 bases, with 19 bases left in between. Looked up from germline, CDR1 is LNHDA and CDR2 is SQIVND (reference sequence).

This chain connects TRBV5-6 to TRBJ2-2; a possible D gene is TRBD1 (6 bases). This CDR3 has 15 residues. V shed 0 bases and J shed 5 bases, with 11 bases lying between them. Germline-derived CDR1 and CDR2 are SGHDT and YYEEEE. The CDR3 DNA reads TGTGCCAGCAGCTTGGCGGCAGGGGCTACCGGGGAGCTGTTTTTT. It is translated as CASSLAAGATGELFF.

The chain combines TRBV19 with TRBJ2-3, with TRBD2 as a possible D gene (6 bases). The CDR3 totals 14 residues. CDR1 and CDR2 (germline): LNHDA, SQIVND (reference sequence). The V end lost 3 bases, the J end lost 0 bases, and 7 bases lay between the germline ends. CDR3 nucleotides: TGTGCCAGTAGTATGGCGGGGAGCACAGATACGCAGTATTTT. Translating gives CASSMAGSTDTQYF.

V is TRBV30 and J is TRBJ2-6, with TRBD2 matching 8 bases. CDR1 is GTSNPN, CDR2 SVGIG, per germline (reference sequence). The CDR3 sequence is 17 residues long. V lost 0 bases and J lost 1; bases outside the gene matches: 5. Here the CDR3 DNA reads TGTGCCTGGAGTGTAGGGAGCGGGAGATCTGGGGCCAACGTCCTGACTTTC. Translating it yields CAWSVGSGRSGANVLTF.

This chain links TRBV27 with TRBJ1-5; D gene ambiguous. The CDR3 consists of 17 residues. The V and J ends lost 0 bases and 1 base respectively, with 13 bases between them. The germline gives CDR1 MNHEY, CDR2 SMNVEV (reference sequence). In DNA, the CDR3 is TGTGCCAGCAGTTTATCAGGCAAGGGCGTGAGCAATCAGCCCCAGCATTTT. It specifies CASSLSGKGVSNQPQHF.

CDR3 in DNA: TGTGCCAGCAGCTCCCCTCCAGGGATCATCATCCCCCAGTACTTC. Its translation is CASSSPPGIIIPQYF. The chain links TRBV11-3 to TRBJ2-5; D may be TRBD1 (5 bases). The CDR3 runs 15 residues. Germline V gene lookup returns CDR1 SGHNT and CDR2 YENEEA. V lost 4 bases, J lost 9 bases, and 21 bases lay in between.

The chain uses TRBV5-4 and TRBJ2-3; 7 bases map to TRBD1. The germline gives CDR1 SGHNT, CDR2 YYREEE (reference sequence). This CDR3 contains 14 residues. V lost 4 bases and J lost 5; bases outside the gene matches: 7. As DNA, the CDR3 is TGTGCCAGCAGCATGACAGGGATAAGAGATACGCAGTATTTT. This codes for CASSMTGIRDTQYF.

This chain uses TRBV6-5 with TRBJ1-2; 8 bases are shared with TRBD1. This CDR3 has 12 amino acids. CDR1 and CDR2 from the germline V gene are MNHEY and SVGAGI. J lost 8 bases, V lost 7 bases, and 6 bases had no gene match. DNA for the CDR3: TGTGCCAGCATCGGACAGGGTGGAGGCTACACCTTC. It is translated as CASIGQGGGYTF.

The rearrangement uses TRBV9 and TRBJ2-2, with 11 positions matching TRBD2. The CDR3 is 16 amino acids. Germline-derived CDR1 and CDR2 are SGDLS and YYNGEE. Germline trimming cut 4 bases from V and 4 bases from J; bases unmatched to any gene: 6. This chain's CDR3 is CASSPLGLAGTGELFF. In nucleotides, the CDR3 is TGTGCCAGCAGCCCGCTCGGACTAGCGGGCACCGGGGAGCTGTTTTTT.

J is TRBJ1-6 and V is TRBV7-2; a weak D match, TRBD1 (5 bases). V shed 4 bases and J shed 9 bases, with 19 bases lying between them. Germline loops: CDR1 SGHTA, CDR2 FQGNSA. This CDR3 has 16 amino acids. The CDR3 nucleotides read TGTGCCAGCAGCTCCAAAGGGGCCCTCTGGGGTTCACCCCTCCACTTT. Translated, it gives CASSSKGALWGSPLHF.

The chain combines TRBV2 with TRBJ1-2; 8 bases align to TRBD1. The CDR3 covers 15 residues. The germline V gene encodes CDR1 SNHLY and CDR2 FYNNEI. V shed 7 bases and J 1 base; nucleotides not matched to a gene: 8. CDR3 bases: TGTGCCAGCACCCCCGGGACAGGCTATAACTATGGCTACACCTTC. Protein: CASTPGTGYNYGYTF.

V and J are TRBV11-2 and TRBJ2-7; 10 bases line up with TRBD1. CDR1 SGHAT and CDR2 FQNNGV come from the germline V gene. This CDR3 is built from 16 residues. V trimming: 6 bases; J trimming: 6 bases; junction bases outside the gene matches: 14. The CDR3 sequence is CASRQAYGTGVGEQYF. CDR3 sequence (DNA): TGTGCCAGCAGACAAGCGTATGGGACAGGGGTCGGCGAGCAGTACTTC.

A single count supports this clone. The chain recombines TRBV11-2 with TRBJ1-2, with 8 bases lining up with TRBD1. This CDR3 spans 17 amino acids. V gave up 5 bases and J gave up 5 bases; unmatched junction bases: 16. Germline-derived CDR1 and CDR2 are SGHAT and FQNNGV. The CDR3 coding sequence is TGTGCCAGCAGCCGCGAGGGCGGGGCAGGGGGCATGTATGGCTACACCTTC. This codes for CASSREGGAGGMYGYTF.

This rearrangement joins TRBV18 to TRBJ2-6; 7 bases match TRBD1. Germline trimming cut 0 bases from V and 2 bases from J; bases unmatched to any gene: 16. CDR1 is KGHSH and CDR2 is LQKENI in the germline V gene. The CDR3 loop spans 21 amino acids. CDR3 in DNA: TGTGCCAGCTCACCACCGGGACAGAGGATGTATCATAGACCTGGGGCCAACGTCCTGACTTTC. The encoded protein is CASSPPGQRMYHRPGANVLTF. The variable domain in full, with the rest retrieved from reference TRBV18 and TRBJ2-6, is NAGVMQNPRHLVRRRGQEARLRCSPMKGHSHVYWYRQLPEEGLKFMVYLQKENIIDESGMPKERFSAEFPKEGPSILRIQQVVRGDSAAYFCASSPPGQRMYHRPGANVLTFGAGSRLTVL.

V gene TRBV30 combines with J gene TRBJ2-3; TRBD2 agrees at 8 bases. After removal of 1 base from V and 4 bases from J, the junction contained 4 bases not matched to a gene. CDR3 length equals 14 residues. Per germline, CDR1 GTSNPN and CDR2 SVGIG (reference sequence). The CDR3 nucleotides read TGTGCCTGGAGTGAGGGGACTAGATCAGATACGCAGTATTTT. It yields the protein CAWSEGTRSDTQYF.

The V call is TRBV12-5, the J call TRBJ1-1, with TRBD1 matching 8 bases. Germline loops: CDR1 LGHNT, CDR2 FRNRAP. V shed 4 bases and J 0 bases; nucleotides not matched to a gene: 7. The CDR3 consists of 16 residues. The chain's CDR3 is CASGWAVTGVNTEAFF. CDR3 nucleotide sequence: TGTGCTAGTGGTTGGGCCGTGACAGGGGTGAACACTGAAGCTTTCTTT.

Turning to this clone: The junction shows a germline mismatch at one end, possibly a read error. This chain uses TRBV9 with TRBJ1-2; 7 bases are a match to TRBD1. The germline V gene has CDR1 SGDLS and CDR2 YYNGEE. This CDR3 has 19 amino acids. The CDR3 DNA reads as TGTGCCCGCAGCGTAGAGGGGGCGGGGGCGCAGGGGAAAAACTATGGCTACACCTTC. Protein sequence: CARSVEGAGAQGKNYGYTF.

The chain joins TRBV5-1 to TRBJ2-2; a weak D match, TRBD1 (6 bases). The CDR3 runs to 16 residues. The ends were cut back, 3 bases at V and 3 bases at J, with 15 bases in the middle. The germline V gene has CDR1 SGHRS and CDR2 YFSETQ. In nucleotides, the CDR3 is TGCGCCAGCAGCTCAGGACAGAAATCCGACACCGGGGAGCTGTTTTTT. Translated: CASSSGQKSDTGELFF.